Described below is a single T cell receptor beta chain sequence and its context. Its antigen is unidentified. This entry is derived from a study of post-analysis software for immune sequencing data. Looked up from germline, CDR1 is WSHSY and CDR2 is SAAADI. V lost 6 bases to trimming and J lost 6 bases; unmatched junction nucleotides: 8. There are 14 residues in the CDR3. Unique molecular identifiers were present in the TCR beta cDNA libraries. TCRdb used MiXCR to reprocess the PCR reads, holding one entry per CDR3 protein. The sample lists about 770,000 distinct CDR3 sequences; roughly 46% were seen once. Study observations and caveats: F-measure co-clustering was strong for batch-matched samples. TRBV5-6, TRBV5-1 and TRBV20-1 belonged to a set of five TRBV segments that were more frequent in patients than controls.

Sequencing was done on a sample of blood. The source of this sequence is a girl between 10 and 17 years old with multiple sclerosis. The V gene is TRBV10-2, the J gene TRBJ2-1; 7 bases fit TRBD2. The CDR3 bases are TGCGCCAGCAGAAAGGGTCTAGCGGTCAATGAGCAGTTCTTC. It yields the protein CASRKGLAVNEQFF.